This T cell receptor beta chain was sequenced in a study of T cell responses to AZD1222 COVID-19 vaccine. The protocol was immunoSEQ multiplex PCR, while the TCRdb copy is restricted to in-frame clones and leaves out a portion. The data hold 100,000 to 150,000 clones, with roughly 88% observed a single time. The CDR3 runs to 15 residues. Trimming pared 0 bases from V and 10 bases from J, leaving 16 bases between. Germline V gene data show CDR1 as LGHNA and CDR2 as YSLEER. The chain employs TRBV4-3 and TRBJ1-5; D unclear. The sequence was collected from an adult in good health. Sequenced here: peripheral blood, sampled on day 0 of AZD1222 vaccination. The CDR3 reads CASSQDLTAVRPQHF. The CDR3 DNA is TGCGCCAGCAGCCAAGATTTAACAGCGGTTCGCCCCCAGCATTTT.